Below, one T cell receptor (beta chain) is given with its context. CDR3 length: 14 residues. V dropped 2 bases and J dropped 3 bases, with 13 bases sitting between them. Germline assignment: CDR1 GTSNPN and CDR2 SVGIG (reference sequence). The PCR had 60 Vbeta and 13 Jbeta primers. Measured with immunoSEQ multiplex PCR; TCRdb has only the in-frame clones, and not every one. Altogether around 110,000 clones are present, roughly 66% being singletons, with the ten largest covering over 1.5%. This entry is derived from a study of cytomegalovirus exposure and HLA in healthy donors. The clonotype comes from a man younger than 35 in good health and CMV-seronegative. This chain uses TRBV30 with TRBJ1-1, with D maybe TRBD1 (5 bases). Sample: PBMCs. CDR3: CAWSKWGSDTEAFF. CDR3 bases: TGTGCCTGGAGTAAGTGGGGCTCGGACACTGAAGCTTTCTTT.